The T cell receptor (beta chain) described here comes from a study of OX40 agonist ivuxolimab in advanced cancers. Study information: Melanoma, hepatocellular carcinoma, head and neck or renal cell cancer occurred in dose-escalation patients.

V dropped 4 bases and J dropped 2 bases, with 16 bases sitting between them. Germline-derived CDR1 and CDR2 are SGHNT and YYREEE (reference sequence). The CDR3 length is 15 residues. Data came from immunoSEQ multiplex PCR; TCRdb stores just in-frame clones and leaves some out. The repertoire includes about 55,000 clones, roughly 84% of them detected once, and approximately 1.5% sits in the top ten. This chain uses TRBV5-4 with TRBJ2-7, with a possible D match to TRBD2 (6 bases). The material was CD4+ or CD8+ T cells sorted from blood, obtained in a trial of the OX40 agonist ivuxolimab. The TCR comes from an adult with an advanced solid tumor such as melanoma, head and neck, liver or kidney cancer. CDR3 loop: CASSKEGIRTYEQYF. As DNA, the CDR3 is TGTGCCAGCAGCAAGGAGGGTATTCGTACCTACGAGCAGTACTTC.